This T cell receptor (beta chain) appears in the sequencing data of a study of T cell repertoires in cytomegalovirus infection (dated by TCRdb to about 2019). About the study as a whole: The HLA type of each donor mattered for the analysis, because public TCR beta signatures pointed to carriage of CMV infection along with the matching HLA type. The investigation overall reported the following: The ex vivo response was dominated by HLA-C-restricted CMV-specific TCR beta clonotypes, which also provided the single most frequent clonotype in two of eight donors. In both this cohort and an independent cohort of several hundred donors, the cumulative frequency of public TCR beta family members distinguished carriers of CMV infection plus the relevant HLA type.

Inclusive of the bounding cysteine and phenylalanine, the CDR3 is 14 residues long. Just CDR3 DNA is preserved here, 42 bases in frame from base 1. The germline V gene gives CDR1 as SGHVS and CDR2 as FNYEAQ. V lost 3 bases and J lost 5 bases; the stretch between them is 14 bases long. This clonotype has more than one count but fewer than ten. Its recognized antigen is unknown. Qualities for individual bases were not recorded, and no much larger clone is one base off. Sequencing was performed on an Illumina HiSeq 1500. TCRdb took the public reads, trimmed them with fastp at Q25, ran MiXCR for clone calling and kept in-frame beta chains. Entries are consolidated by CDR3 protein sequence, retaining the most common genes and DNA. The sample table lists 100,000 or so distinct CDR3 sequences, roughly a quarter of them with a count of one. The ten largest clones represent about two fifths of the sample.

This sequence was found in a human donor in good health (CMV status not recorded). Some clones in this sample may be carry-over from other donors' samples. Here the chain combines TRBV7-6 and TRBJ2-7; the D element could tentatively be TRBD1 or TRBD2, as 5 bases agree for each. The specimen sequenced was CD8+ T cells from PBMCs. In nucleotide form, the sequence is TGTGCCAGCAGCTTCCCCCCTCCGGGGCACGAGCAGTACTTC. Translation gives CASSFPPPGHEQYF. The CDR3 plus the reference TRBV7-6 and TRBJ2-7 genes for the other parts give the full variable domain: GAGVSQSPRYKVTKRGQDVALRCDPISGHVSLYWYRQALGQGPEFLTYFNYEAQQDKSGLPNDRFSAERPEGSISTLTIQRTEQRDSAMYRCASSFPPPGHEQYFGPGTRLTVT.